The entry that follows covers one T cell receptor beta chain sequence. As yet, its antigen is unknown. The data were taken from a study of Ad26.COV2.S vaccination and SARS-CoV-2 variants. Study overall: COV1001, an Ad26.COV2.S trial, supplied this vaccine-arm donor. Study results and limitations: Analyses of TCR breadth and depth may have underestimated total T cell responses.

The CDR3 is 13 residues long. Germline V gives CDR1 SGDLS, CDR2 YYNGEE. The V gene lost 3 bases and the J gene lost 4 bases, with 8 bases spanning the gap. Described treatment: some 20 received Ad26.COV2.S at low or high dose, single or two shots; a few received placebo; per-sample allocation not given. It was on day 63 after the first vaccine or placebo injection that samples were taken. As its vector, the vaccine had Ad26, which expressed Wuhan-strain SARS-CoV-2 spike. Profiling relied on immunoSEQ multiplex PCR, and the TCRdb table lists in-frame clones only, not all of them. In the table there are around 300,000 clones, approximately 90% of which are singletons.

This clonotype was sampled from a person aged 18 to 65 who received the Ad26.COV2.S COVID-19 vaccine or a placebo. This specimen was peripheral blood, taken in a trial of Ad26.COV2.S vaccine versus placebo. The chain recombines TRBV9 with TRBJ2-1; D not resolved. The CDR3 reads CASSATDYNEQFF. In DNA form, the CDR3 reads TGTGCCAGCAGCGCCACAGATTACAATGAGCAGTTCTTC.